This is a list of T cell receptor beta chains from one sample in a study of blood T cells in healthy people across ages. Each CDR3 protein gets one entry after TCRdb re-called the 5' RACE reads with MiXCR. This repertoire shows about 570,000 distinct CDR3 sequences, approximately 25% found once; its top ten account for about 18%. Sequenced: blood. These receptors all stem from a woman between 70 and 85 years old in good health. The CDR3 runs from the conserved cysteine through the conserved F or W. The D gene is left open where the match is weak. Not all rows give a size; the values are once, few, many and, for expanded clones, a class.

D gene	V gene	J gene	clone size	CDR3 DNA	CDR3 protein
TRBD2	TRBV29-1	TRBJ2-1	few	TGCAGCGTTCGCCGGGAGGACAATGAGCAGTTCTTC	CSVRREDNEQFF
.	TRBV5-1	TRBJ2-1	medium-sized	TGCGCCAGCAGCTTGGAGGTTGGGGATGAGCAGTTCTTC	CASSLEVGDEQFF
.	TRBV4-1	TRBJ2-5	few	TGCGCCAGCAGCCAAGAGAGCCGACGTCTTAGAGAGACCCAGTACTTC	CASSQESRRLRETQYF
TRBD1	TRBV20-1	TRBJ2-5	.	TGCAGTGCTACTTGGACAGGGTGGGAGACCCAGTACTTC	CSATWTGWETQYF
.	TRBV5-1	TRBJ1-6	.	TGCGCCAGCAGCTCCTCCCAGGGGAATAATTCACCCCTCCACTTT	CASSSSQGNNSPLHF
TRBD1	TRBV7-3	TRBJ2-1	.	TGTGCCAGCAGCTTGTGGACAGGTTCCTACAATGAGCAGTTCTTC	CASSLWTGSYNEQFF
.	TRBV11-1	TRBJ1-1	.	TGTGCCAGCAGCTTACAGGAAGGCGCTGAAGCTTTCTTT	CASSLQEGAEAFF
.	TRBV6-6	TRBJ2-7	few	TGTGCCAGCAATGAGCAGGGGACAAACTACGAGCAGTACTTC	CASNEQGTNYEQYF
.	TRBV29-1	TRBJ2-3	.	TGCAGCGCCACAGGGAACGCAGATACGCAGTATTTT	CSATGNADTQYF
.	TRBV7-8	TRBJ1-3	few	TGTGCCAGCAGCTTAGCTCAGTCCGTAAACACCATATATTTT	CASSLAQSVNTIYF
.	TRBV7-7	TRBJ2-1	.	TGTGCTAGCAGCGAAGACAGAGGCAATGAGCAGTTCTTC	CASSEDRGNEQFF
.	TRBV10-3	TRBJ1-2	.	TGTGCCATCAGTGAGACGGGGGCTCGCTATGGCTACACCTTC	CAISETGARYGYTF
.	TRBV4-1	TRBJ2-5	.	TGCGCCAGCAGCCAAACTTCAAGGTACCAAGAGACCCAGTACTTC	CASSQTSRYQETQYF
TRBD1	TRBV29-1	TRBJ2-1	few	TGCAGCGTTTACGGACAGGGGGCCCCAAACTTC	CSVYGQGAPNF
.	TRBV2	TRBJ2-5	.	TGTGCCAGCAGGACCCTTGTTAACCAAGAGACCCAGTACTTC	CASRTLVNQETQYF
.	TRBV20-1	TRBJ1-4	few	TGCAGTGCTAGAGATCAACCCTATGAAAAACTGTTTTTT	CSARDQPYEKLFF
TRBD2	TRBV4-3	TRBJ2-3	.	TGCGCCAGCAGCCAAGAAGTCGGGACTAGCGGGGGGGCTAGGCAGTATTTT	CASSQEVGTSGGARQYF
.	TRBV7-2	TRBJ2-1	.	TGTGCCAGCAGCTTAGATGTGAGCTCCTACAATGAGCAGTTCTTC	CASSLDVSSYNEQFF
.	TRBV29-1	TRBJ1-5	few	TGCAGCGTTGCACAGGGAGGTAATCAGCCCCAGCATTTT	CSVAQGGNQPQHF
.	TRBV5-1	TRBJ1-4	.	TGCGCCAGCCGCCGGACTGAGAATGAAAAACTGTTTTTT	CASRRTENEKLFF
.	TRBV6-1	TRBJ1-2	.	TGTGCCAGCCGCCTGGTGGAGGGTCCTGCTAACTATGGCTACACCTTC	CASRLVEGPANYGYTF
TRBD2	TRBV12-3/TRBV12-4	TRBJ2-5	many	TGTGCCAGCAGTTTCTCAGCGGGGGGGCCCGAGACCCAGTACTTC	CASSFSAGGPETQYF
.	TRBV30	TRBJ1-2	.	TGTGCCTGGATTCCGGGCTGGGTACCAAACTATGGCTACCCCTTC	CAWIPGWVPNYGYPF
TRBD1	TRBV5-1	TRBJ1-2	few	TGCGCCAGCAGCCCCGGACATACAGGGGGCGCCTATGACTACACCTTC	CASSPGHTGGAYDYTF
TRBD2	TRBV20-1	TRBJ2-3	few	TGCAGTGCTAGTGAGACTAGCGGGGGCGGCAGTACGCAGTATTTT	CSASETSGGGSTQYF
.	TRBV5-1	TRBJ2-1	.	TGCGCCAGCAGCTTGATTATTTCCAATGAGCAGTTCTTC	CASSLIISNEQFF
.	TRBV11-3	TRBJ2-1	few	TGTGCCAGCAGCTTATTTGACGGGGGAACCTACAATGAGCAGTTCTTC	CASSLFDGGTYNEQFF
.	TRBV15	TRBJ1-3	.	TGTGCCACCAGCGCCAGGCTCTCTGGAAACACCATATATTTT	CATSARLSGNTIYF
TRBD2	TRBV5-1	TRBJ2-3	.	TGCGCCAGCAGCTCGTCGGGACTAGAGTCGGTCACAGATACGCAGTATTTT	CASSSSGLESVTDTQYF
.	TRBV5-1	TRBJ2-3	few	TGCGCCAGCAGCTTAGGGAACAGACGCGCAGATACGCAGTATTTT	CASSLGNRRADTQYF
.	TRBV6-1	TRBJ1-1	.	TGTGCCAGCAGAACCGCTAGGCCCGAAGCTTTCTTT	CASRTARPEAFF
.	TRBV7-8	TRBJ2-1	.	TGTGCCAGCAGCTTAGCGCCCCGGACGGTGTACAATGAGCAGTTCTTC	CASSLAPRTVYNEQFF
TRBD1	TRBV7-2	TRBJ1-1	few	TGTGCCAGCAGCTTAGGGACAGGTATGAACACTGAAGCTTTCTTT	CASSLGTGMNTEAFF
.	TRBV15	TRBJ2-3	.	TGTGCCACCAGCAGGGCGTTAACAGATACGCAGTATTTT	CATSRALTDTQYF
.	TRBV27	TRBJ2-7	few	TGCGCCAGCAGTTTAGTTGGGACCATAACCTACGAGCAGTACTTC	CASSLVGTITYEQYF
.	TRBV20-1	TRBJ2-5	.	TGCAGTGCTAGAGAGAGGAAGTTCCAAGAGACCCAGTACTTC	CSARERKFQETQYF
TRBD2	TRBV7-7	TRBJ2-5	few	TGTGCCAGCACATCCGGGACTAAAATAGAGACCCAGTACTTC	CASTSGTKIETQYF
.	TRBV18	TRBJ1-1	.	TGTGCCAGCTCACCCAATACCGCAGGACATTACACTGAAGCTTTCTTT	CASSPNTAGHYTEAFF
.	TRBV10-2	TRBJ2-1	.	TGCGCCAGCAGTGGGCAGGGCAATCCCCCAAATGAGCAGTTCTTC	CASSGQGNPPNEQFF
.	TRBV11-2	TRBJ2-6	few	TGTGCCAGCAGCTTAGGGGTTTCGGCTGGGGCCAACGTCCTGACTTTC	CASSLGVSAGANVLTF
.	TRBV6-6	TRBJ1-3	.	TGTGCCAGCAGTTACGAGGGGGGGAGAAACACCATATATTTT	CASSYEGGRNTIYF
TRBD2	TRBV6-5	TRBJ2-5	.	TGTGCCAGCAGTTCCCCCAGGTGGCGGGGGGCGCAAGAGACCCAGTACTTC	CASSSPRWRGAQETQYF
.	TRBV29-1	TRBJ1-1	.	TGCAGCGTCTCTACAGGGATGGCTACTGAAGCTTTCTTT	CSVSTGMATEAFF
.	TRBV21-1	TRBJ2-5	few	TGTGCCAGCAGCAAAGAGAGGGGTCCGGAGGGTGAAGAGACCCAGTACTTC	CASSKERGPEGEETQYF
TRBD1	TRBV7-7	TRBJ2-5	few	TGTGCTAGCAGCCCCAGGACAGGTTTTGGAGAGACCCAGTACTTC	CASSPRTGFGETQYF
.	TRBV5-1	TRBJ2-3	once	TGCGCCAGCAGCTCGGCTAGGGAAACTCGGGGGACCACAGATACGCAGTATTTT	CASSSARETRGTTDTQYF
TRBD1	TRBV15	TRBJ2-2	.	TGTGCCACCAGCACGGACAGGGGGCCTTCCTCGAACACCGGGGAGCTGTTTTTT	CATSTDRGPSSNTGELFF
.	TRBV18	TRBJ2-1	.	TGTGCCAGCTCAGAGGTCATAGGCCCCAATGAGCAGTTCTTC	CASSEVIGPNEQFF
.	TRBV6-2/TRBV6-3	TRBJ2-1	.	TGTGCCAGCAGTTACTCCGTCGGCGGGGCGGTAAGTGAGCAGTTCTTC	CASSYSVGGAVSEQFF
.	TRBV18	TRBJ2-3	.	TGTGCCAGCTCACCAGACGATACGCAGTATTTT	CASSPDDTQYF
.	TRBV12-5	TRBJ1-5	few	TGTGCTAGTGGTTTGGGTGTAGCCCAGCATTTT	CASGLGVAQHF
.	TRBV28	TRBJ2-6	.	TGTGCCAGCACCTTTGAGGGATGGCAGGAAGGGGCCAACGTCCTGACTTTC	CASTFEGWQEGANVLTF
TRBD2	TRBV29-1	TRBJ2-1	few	TGCAGCGTTGAGGGACTAGCGGGAGTTCCCAGGAATGAGCAGTTCTTC	CSVEGLAGVPRNEQFF
TRBD1	TRBV19	TRBJ2-1	.	TGTGCCAGTAGTCCAAAGACAGGGGAGCGCTACAATGAGCAGTTCTTC	CASSPKTGERYNEQFF
.	TRBV3-1	TRBJ1-6	.	TGTGCCAGCAGCCAACAGGACCCTTCACCCCTCCACTTT	CASSQQDPSPLHF
TRBD1	TRBV6-6	TRBJ1-3	.	TGTGCCAGCACCTCAGGGGGACCTGGAAACACCATATATTTT	CASTSGGPGNTIYF
.	TRBV4-3	TRBJ1-2	.	TGCGCCAGCAGCCGAGCTTGGGTACGACGGCAGACAGAGAACTATGGCTACACCTTC	CASSRAWVRRQTENYGYTF
.	TRBV10-3	TRBJ2-2	.	TGTGCCATCGGTGCAATGGACACGAACACCGGGGAGCTGTTTTTT	CAIGAMDTNTGELFF
.	TRBV7-9	TRBJ2-3	few	TGTGCCAGCAGCTGGGGACCGTCACCCGGAGATACGCAGTATTTT	CASSWGPSPGDTQYF